The source of this T cell receptor beta chain is a study of CD8 T cells in ankylosing spondylitis. Researchers built TCR beta libraries using quantitative 5'-RACE with molecular barcodes. TCRdb itself ran the 5' RACE reads through MiXCR, one entry per CDR3 protein. The table includes under 850,000 distinct CDR3 sequences, around 17% detected once. Whole-study results and caveats: According to the report, clones linked to the disease were significantly enriched in matched synovial fluid samples taken from ankylosing spondylitis patients. A motif in TCR beta, a set of under ten highly homologous variants, appeared characteristic of ankylosing spondylitis blood.

In its sample, this clonotype was seen a few times. The antigen remains undetermined. V lost 1 base, J lost 9 bases, and 16 bases lay in between. CDR3 size: 15 residues. Germline values: CDR1 DFQATT, CDR2 SNEGSKA (reference sequence). This chain connects TRBV20-1 to TRBJ1-6; D not certain. Sequencing was done on a sample of blood, either unsorted or a sorted T cell fraction (not recorded which). The TCR originated in a male donor with ankylosing spondylitis. The CDR3 nucleotides read TGCAGTGCTAGAGCCCAACCGGGAGGCGGTTCACCCCTCCACTTT. Its translation: CSARAQPGGGSPLHF.